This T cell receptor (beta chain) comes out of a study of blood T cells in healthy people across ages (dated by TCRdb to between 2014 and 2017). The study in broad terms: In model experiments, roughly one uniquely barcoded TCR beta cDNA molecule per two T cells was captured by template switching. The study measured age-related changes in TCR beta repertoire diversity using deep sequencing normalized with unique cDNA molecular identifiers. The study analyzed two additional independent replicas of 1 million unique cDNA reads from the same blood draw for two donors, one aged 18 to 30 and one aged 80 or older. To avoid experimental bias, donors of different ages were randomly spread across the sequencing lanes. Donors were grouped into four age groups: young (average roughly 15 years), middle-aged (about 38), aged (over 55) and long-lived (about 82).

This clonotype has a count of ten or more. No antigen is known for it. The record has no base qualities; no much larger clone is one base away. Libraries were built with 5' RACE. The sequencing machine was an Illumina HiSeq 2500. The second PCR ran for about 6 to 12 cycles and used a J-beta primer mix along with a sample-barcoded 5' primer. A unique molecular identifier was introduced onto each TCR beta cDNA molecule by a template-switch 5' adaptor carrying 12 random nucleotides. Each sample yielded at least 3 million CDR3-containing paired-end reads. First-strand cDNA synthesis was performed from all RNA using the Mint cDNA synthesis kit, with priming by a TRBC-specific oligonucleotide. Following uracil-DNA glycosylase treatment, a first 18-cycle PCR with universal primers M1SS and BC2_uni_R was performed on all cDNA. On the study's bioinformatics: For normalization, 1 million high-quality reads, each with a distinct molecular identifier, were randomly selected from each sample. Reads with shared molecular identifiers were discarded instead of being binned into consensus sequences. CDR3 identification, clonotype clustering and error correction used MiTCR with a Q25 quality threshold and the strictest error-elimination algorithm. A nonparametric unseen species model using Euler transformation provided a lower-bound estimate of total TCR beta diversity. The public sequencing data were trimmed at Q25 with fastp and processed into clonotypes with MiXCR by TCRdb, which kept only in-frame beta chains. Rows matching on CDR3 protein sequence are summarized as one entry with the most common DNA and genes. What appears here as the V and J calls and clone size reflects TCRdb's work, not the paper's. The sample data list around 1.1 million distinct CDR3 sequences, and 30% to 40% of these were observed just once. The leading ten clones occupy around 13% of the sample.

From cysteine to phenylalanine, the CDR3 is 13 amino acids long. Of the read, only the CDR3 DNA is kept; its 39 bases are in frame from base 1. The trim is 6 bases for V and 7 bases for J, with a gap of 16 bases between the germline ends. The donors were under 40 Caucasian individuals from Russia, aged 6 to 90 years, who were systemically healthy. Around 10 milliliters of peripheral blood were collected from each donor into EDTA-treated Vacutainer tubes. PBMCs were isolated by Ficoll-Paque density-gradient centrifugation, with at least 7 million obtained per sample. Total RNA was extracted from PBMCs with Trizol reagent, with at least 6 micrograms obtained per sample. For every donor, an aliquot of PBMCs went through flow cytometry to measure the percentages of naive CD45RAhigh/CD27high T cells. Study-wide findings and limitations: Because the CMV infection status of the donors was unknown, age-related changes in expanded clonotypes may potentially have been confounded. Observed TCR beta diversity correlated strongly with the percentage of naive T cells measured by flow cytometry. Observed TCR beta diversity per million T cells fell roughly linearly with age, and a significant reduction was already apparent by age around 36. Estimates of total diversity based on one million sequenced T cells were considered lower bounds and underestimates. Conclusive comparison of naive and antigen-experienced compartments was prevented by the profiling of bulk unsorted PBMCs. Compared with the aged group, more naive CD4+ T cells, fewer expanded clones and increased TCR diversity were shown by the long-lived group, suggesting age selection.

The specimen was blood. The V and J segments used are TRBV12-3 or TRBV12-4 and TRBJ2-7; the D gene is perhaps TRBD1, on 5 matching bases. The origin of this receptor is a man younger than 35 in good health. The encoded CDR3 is CASSYTRDGEQYF. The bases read TGTGCCAGCAGCTACACCAGGGATGGGGAGCAGTACTTC.